This T cell receptor (beta chain) is drawn from a study of blood T cell repertoires in COVID-19. Study summary: Researchers got acute and convalescent COVID-19 samples from the United States, Italy and Spain.

Looked up from germline, CDR1 is LNHDA and CDR2 is SQIVND (reference sequence). With 3 bases removed from V and 1 base from J, the gap between germline ends came to 3 bases. CDR3 length: 12 residues. Study processing details: For nucleated cells, counts were estimated from reference gene primer amplification. Clones were read by immunoSEQ multiplex PCR, and TCRdb kept only the in-frame ones, dropping some. The V and J calls and clone size are taken from that table; D and trimming were inferred from the DNA. The table shows 35,000 to 45,000 clones, with approximately 85% occurring only once. The sample was peripheral blood. The chain carries TRBV19 and TRBJ1-1; D is uncertain. The clonotype was recovered from a human donor in a cohort sampled during active COVID-19. The CDR3 protein is CASSIGNTEAFF. CDR3 sequence (DNA): TGTGCCAGTAGTATCGGGAACACTGAAGCTTTCTTT.